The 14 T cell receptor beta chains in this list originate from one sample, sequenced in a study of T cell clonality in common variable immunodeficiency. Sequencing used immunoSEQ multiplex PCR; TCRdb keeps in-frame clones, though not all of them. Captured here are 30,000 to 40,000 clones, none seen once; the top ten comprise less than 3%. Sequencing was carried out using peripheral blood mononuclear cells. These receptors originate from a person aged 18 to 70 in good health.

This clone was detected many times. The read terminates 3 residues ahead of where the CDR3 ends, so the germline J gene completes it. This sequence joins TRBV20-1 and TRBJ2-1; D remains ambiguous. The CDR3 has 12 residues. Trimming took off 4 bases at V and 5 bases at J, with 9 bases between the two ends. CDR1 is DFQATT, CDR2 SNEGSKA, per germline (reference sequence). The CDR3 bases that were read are TGCAGTGCTAACGATAGGGACAATGAG. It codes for CSANDRDNE. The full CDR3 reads CSANDRDNEQFF.

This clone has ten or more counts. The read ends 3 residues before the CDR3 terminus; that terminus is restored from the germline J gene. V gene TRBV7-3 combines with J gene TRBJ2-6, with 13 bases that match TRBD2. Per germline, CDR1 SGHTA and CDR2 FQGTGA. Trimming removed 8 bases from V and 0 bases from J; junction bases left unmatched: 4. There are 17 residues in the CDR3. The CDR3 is CASLLAGGTSGANVLTF. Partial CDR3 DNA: TGTGCCAGCTTACTAGCGGGAGGGACCTCTGGGGCCAACGTC.

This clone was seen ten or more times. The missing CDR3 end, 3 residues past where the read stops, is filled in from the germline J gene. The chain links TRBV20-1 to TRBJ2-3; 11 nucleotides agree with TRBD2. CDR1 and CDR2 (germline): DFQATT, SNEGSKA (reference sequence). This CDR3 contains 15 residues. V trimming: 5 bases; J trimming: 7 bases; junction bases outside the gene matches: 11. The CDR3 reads CSAVLAGGPSHTQYF. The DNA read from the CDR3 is TGCAGTGCTGTTCTAGCGGGAGGCCCTTCACATACG.

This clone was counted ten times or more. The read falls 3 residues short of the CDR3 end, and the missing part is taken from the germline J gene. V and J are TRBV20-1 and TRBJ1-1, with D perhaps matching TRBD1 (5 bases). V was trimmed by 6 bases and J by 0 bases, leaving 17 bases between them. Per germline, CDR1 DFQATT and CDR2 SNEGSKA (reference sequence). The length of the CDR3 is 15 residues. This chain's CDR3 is CSAEATVGLNTEAFF. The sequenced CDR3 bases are TGCAGTGCCGAGGCGACAGTAGGGTTGAACACTGAA.

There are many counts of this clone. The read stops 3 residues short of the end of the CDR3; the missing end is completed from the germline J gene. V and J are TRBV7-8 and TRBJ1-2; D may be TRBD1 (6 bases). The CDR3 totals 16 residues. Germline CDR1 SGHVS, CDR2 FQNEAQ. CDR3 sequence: CASSALGGDGAGAYTF. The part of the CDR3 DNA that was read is TGTGCCAGCAGCGCACTAGGAGGGGATGGGGCGGGGGCC. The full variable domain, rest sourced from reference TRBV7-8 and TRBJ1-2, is GAGVSQSPRYKVAKRGQDVALRCDPISGHVSLFWYQQALGQGPEFLTYFQNEAQLDKSGLPSDRFFAERPEGSVSTLKIQRTQQEDSAVYLCASSALGGDGAGAYTFGSGTRLTVV.

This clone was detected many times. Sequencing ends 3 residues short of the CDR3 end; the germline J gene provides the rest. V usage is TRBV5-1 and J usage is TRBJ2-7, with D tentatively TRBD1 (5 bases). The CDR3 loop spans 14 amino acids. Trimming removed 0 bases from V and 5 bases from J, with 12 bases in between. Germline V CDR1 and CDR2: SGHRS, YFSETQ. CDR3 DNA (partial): TGCGCCAGCAGCTTGGAACAGGAAAATGACGAG. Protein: CASSLEQENDE. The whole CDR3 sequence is CASSLEQENDEQYF.

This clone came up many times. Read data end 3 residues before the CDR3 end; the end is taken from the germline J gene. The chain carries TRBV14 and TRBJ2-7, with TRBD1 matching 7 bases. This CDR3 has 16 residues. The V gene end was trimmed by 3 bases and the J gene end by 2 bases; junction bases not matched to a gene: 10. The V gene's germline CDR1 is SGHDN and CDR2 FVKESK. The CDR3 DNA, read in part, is TGTGCCAGCAGCCAGCGTTACAGGGGTAGGACCTACGAG. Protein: CASSQRYRGRTYE. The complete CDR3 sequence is CASSQRYRGRTYEQYF.

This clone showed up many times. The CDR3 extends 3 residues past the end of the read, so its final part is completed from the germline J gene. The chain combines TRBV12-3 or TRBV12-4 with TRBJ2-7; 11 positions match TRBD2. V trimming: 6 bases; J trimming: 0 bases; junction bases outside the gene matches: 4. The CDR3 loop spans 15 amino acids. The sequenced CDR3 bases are TGTGCCAGCAGCAGACTAGCGGGAAGCTCCTACGAG. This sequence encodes CASSRLAGSSYE. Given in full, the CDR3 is CASSRLAGSSYEQYF.

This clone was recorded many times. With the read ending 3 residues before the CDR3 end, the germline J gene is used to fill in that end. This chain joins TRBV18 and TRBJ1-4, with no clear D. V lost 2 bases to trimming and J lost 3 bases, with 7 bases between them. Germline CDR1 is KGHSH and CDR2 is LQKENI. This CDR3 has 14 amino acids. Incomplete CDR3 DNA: TGTGCCAGCTCACCAAGGCAGGCTAATGAAAAA. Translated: CASSPRQANEK. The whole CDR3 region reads CASSPRQANEKLFF.

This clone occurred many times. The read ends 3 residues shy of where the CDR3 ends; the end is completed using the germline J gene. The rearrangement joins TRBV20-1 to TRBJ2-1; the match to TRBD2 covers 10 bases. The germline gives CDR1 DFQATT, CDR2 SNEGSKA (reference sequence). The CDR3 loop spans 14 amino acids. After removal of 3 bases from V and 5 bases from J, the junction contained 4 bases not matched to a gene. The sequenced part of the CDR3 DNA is TGCAGTGCTAGCGAAGCGGGAGGGAACAATGAG. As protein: CSASEAGGNNE. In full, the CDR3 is CSASEAGGNNEQFF.

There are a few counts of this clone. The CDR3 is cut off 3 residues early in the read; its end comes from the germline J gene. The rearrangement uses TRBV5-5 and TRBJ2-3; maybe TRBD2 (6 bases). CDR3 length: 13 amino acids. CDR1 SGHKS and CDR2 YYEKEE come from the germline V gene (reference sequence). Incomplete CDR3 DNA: TGTGCCAGCAGCTCCGCGGGGCAAGAGACG. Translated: CASSSAGQET. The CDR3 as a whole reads CASSSAGQETQYF.

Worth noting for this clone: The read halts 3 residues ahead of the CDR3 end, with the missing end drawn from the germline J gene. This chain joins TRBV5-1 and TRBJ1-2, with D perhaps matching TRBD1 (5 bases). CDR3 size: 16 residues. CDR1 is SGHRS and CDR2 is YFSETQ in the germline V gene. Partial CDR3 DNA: TGCGCCAGCAGCTTGGGCGGACAAACTAGCAATCAGCCC. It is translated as CASSLGGQTSNQP. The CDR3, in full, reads CASSLGGQTSNQPYTF.

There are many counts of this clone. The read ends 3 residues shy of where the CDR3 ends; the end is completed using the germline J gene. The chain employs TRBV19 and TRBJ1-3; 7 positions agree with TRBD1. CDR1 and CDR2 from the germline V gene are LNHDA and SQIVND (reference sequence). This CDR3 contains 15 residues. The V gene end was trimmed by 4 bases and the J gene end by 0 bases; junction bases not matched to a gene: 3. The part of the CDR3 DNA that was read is TGTGCCAGTAGTACGGGACAGACCTCTGGAAACACC. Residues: CASSTGQTSGNT. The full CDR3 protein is CASSTGQTSGNTIYF.

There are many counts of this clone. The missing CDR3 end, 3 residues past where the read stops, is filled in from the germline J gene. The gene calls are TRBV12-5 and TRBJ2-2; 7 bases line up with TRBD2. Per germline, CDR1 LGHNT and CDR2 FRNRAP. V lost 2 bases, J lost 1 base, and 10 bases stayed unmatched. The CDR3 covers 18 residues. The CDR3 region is CASGLLDGGSLNTGELFF. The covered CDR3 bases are TGTGCTAGTGGTTTGCTCGACGGCGGGAGCCTGAACACCGGGGAG.